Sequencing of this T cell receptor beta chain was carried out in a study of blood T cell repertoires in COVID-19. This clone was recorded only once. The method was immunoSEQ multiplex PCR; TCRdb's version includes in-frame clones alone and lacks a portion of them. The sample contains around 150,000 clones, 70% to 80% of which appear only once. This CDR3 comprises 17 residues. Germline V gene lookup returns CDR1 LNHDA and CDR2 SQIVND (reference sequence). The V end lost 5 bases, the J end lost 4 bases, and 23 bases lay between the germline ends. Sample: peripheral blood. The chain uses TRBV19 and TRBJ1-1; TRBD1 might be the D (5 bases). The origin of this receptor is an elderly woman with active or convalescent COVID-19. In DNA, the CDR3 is TGTGCCAGTAGTTCGAGACAGTCCTCACGGAGGGGCACTGAAGCTTTCTTT. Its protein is CASSSRQSSRRGTEAFF.